These T cell receptor beta chains were read from a single sample in a study of blood T cell repertoires in COVID-19. Some clones are missing from TCRdb's copy, which holds only in-frame ones; the method was immunoSEQ multiplex PCR. In the table there are about 110,000 clones, 76% of which are singletons. Sequenced sample: peripheral blood. These receptors were obtained from a woman at least 80 years old with acute or convalescent COVID-19. Both conserved end residues are trimmed from each CDR3. Each record gives: V gene, CDR3 protein.

TRBV14 ASSQDGGLAYQPQH
TRBV7-3 ASSPSGGALNEQF
TRBV11-3 ASSSRGINTEAF
TRBV7-3 ASSRRTGFGNTIY
TRBV12-3/TRBV12-4 ASSFVQYGYT
TRBV3-1/TRBV3-2 ASSQASGGGVGQPQH
TRBV21-1 ASSKQGPTDTQY
TRBV19 ASRRLETDTQY
TRBV5-4 ASSLERDRGAGYT
TRBV9 ASSVGGQRAYNEQF
TRBV7-2 ASSPGGVTGGNEQF
TRBV7-2 ASSLVLGTVDSRNSPLH
TRBV7-7 ASSPMAGSSYEQY
TRBV5-6 ASGGAAYGYT
TRBV18 ASSPTGDYGYT
TRBV13 ASSLGTSGRFSYEQY
TRBV12-3/TRBV12-4 ASSLMGGTEAF
TRBV11-2 ATYPGTRINEQF
TRBV13 ASSLRQGGYT
TRBV5-4 ASSLEGEWGLGGNTIY
TRBV11-2 ASSSRPGGGTTYNEQF
TRBV7-8 ASSDPRGSPNEQF
TRBV28 ASRPTGPSTDTQY
TRBV5-8 ASSRRQQQETQY
TRBV5-4 ASSLSSSGANVLT
TRBV29-1 SVSETTSTDTQY
TRBV9 ASSVTGVMNTEAF
TRBV5-1 ASSLDGGSYEQY
TRBV30 AWSPKTEAF
TRBV29-1 SVREGNIQY
TRBV10-1 ASSPGIKGYGYT
TRBV29-1 SVGGQGKDTQY
TRBV11-2 ASSPSTSGREQF
TRBV6-1 ASRRQGSFNYGYT
TRBV30 AWSNAVGGYTDTQY
TRBV10-1 ASSDPSGGAPDTQY
TRBV6-1 ASSEFPQLQNSGNTIY
TRBV7-9 ASSLVTGQFTDTQY
TRBV28 ASAPPSSYNEQF
TRBV6-2/TRBV6-3 ASSYWGEWRDTQY
TRBV9 ASSPPTRTNSLTNTGELF
TRBV28 ASRGPGVGSVYEQY